This T cell receptor beta chain was identified during a study of T cells in localized non-small cell lung cancer. Study-wide findings and caveats: Heterogeneity stays possible, as sequencing covered only one tumor region. Higher adjacent-lung clonality was associated with shorter survival. The greatest T cell clonality was found in uninvolved adjacent lung (higher than in tumor). Median detection of top 100 tumor clones in adjacent lung was roughly 61 clones.

This clone appeared a single time. Its antigen is not identified. The CDR3 runs 16 residues. CDR1 and CDR2 from the germline V gene are SNHLY and FYNNEI. The V end was cut by 7 bases, the J end by 1 base, with 17 bases between. The assay was immunoSEQ multiplex PCR, and TCRdb's table has in-frame clones only and misses some. The data show over 10,000 clones, with around 84% seen just once and roughly 50% held by the top ten. The receptor's source is a male donor aged 60 or over with stage III lung adenocarcinoma. The starting material was peripheral blood, obtained before any cancer treatment. The rearrangement links TRBV2 to TRBJ2-4; D is unclear. DNA for the CDR3: TGTGCCAGCACAGAAGGCCTGGGGTCGGCCAAAAACATTCAGTACTTC. Amino acids: CASTEGLGSAKNIQYF.